This T cell receptor (beta chain) was found in a study of blood T cells in healthy people across ages. Regarding the study as a whole: Diversity of TCR beta correlated strongly with naive T cell percentage.

This CDR3 region has 15 residues. From germline, CDR1 is KGHSH and CDR2 LQKENI. V dropped 2 bases and J dropped 4; count of bases not matched to a gene: 3. In the case of this clonotype: Its antigen is unidentified.

PCR was performed a second time for roughly 7 to 11 cycles using a sample-barcoded 5' primer and a J-beta primer mix. One entry per CDR3 protein, called by TCRdb with MiXCR from the 5' RACE reads. The sample yields approximately 800,000 distinct CDR3 sequences, approximately 53% seen once. Sequencing used blood. This clonotype originated in an elderly man in good health. V is TRBV18 and J is TRBJ1-1, with 11 bases fitting TRBD1. As DNA, the CDR3 is TGTGCCAGCTCACCAATGGGACAGGGGGGCACTGAAGCTTTCTTT. It codes for CASSPMGQGGTEAFF.